These 30 T cell receptor beta chains were all obtained from the same sample, sequenced in a study of T cell repertoires in cytomegalovirus infection. These TCRs are of unknown antigen specificity. TCRdb re-derived calls from the reads in MiXCR, one entry per CDR3 protein. The table lists roughly 90,000 distinct CDR3 sequences, over 25% of them singletons. The sample was CD8+ T cells from cultured PBMCs, taken from culture after CMV antigen stimulation. Receptors were obtained from a human donor in good health (CMV status not recorded). Some clones in this sample may be carry-over from other donors' samples.

The V and J genes are TRBV20-1 and TRBJ2-7; 7 bases fit TRBD1. Germline-derived CDR1 and CDR2 are DFQATT and SNEGSKA (reference sequence). V shed 5 bases and J 3 bases; nucleotides not matched to a gene: 7. The CDR3 covers 13 residues. The CDR3 DNA follows: TGCAGTGCTTGGGACAGCGGTTTCTACGAGCAGTACTTC. It is translated as CSAWDSGFYEQYF.

This clonotype showed up just once. At one of its ends the junction is not consistent with the germline gene, which may arise from a read error. The rearrangement uses TRBV19 and TRBJ2-1; D gene unclear. Looked up from germline, CDR1 is LNHDA and CDR2 is SQIVND (reference sequence). CDR3 length equals 13 residues. CDR3: CARSMSLLNEQFF. The CDR3 nucleotides read TGTGCCAGAAGTATGTCTCTTCTCAATGAGCAGTTCTTC.

The CDR3 loop is CASSLWGPQETQYF. CDR3 in DNA: TGTGCCAGCAGTTTATGGGGGCCCCAAGAGACCCAGTACTTC. The rearrangement uses TRBV27 and TRBJ2-5, with D tentatively TRBD1 (6 bases). Germline V CDR1 and CDR2: MNHEY, SMNVEV (reference sequence). There are 14 residues in the CDR3. V lost 1 base, J lost 1 base, and 7 bases lay in between.

This clonotype was observed a few times. This chain uses TRBV27 with TRBJ1-6, with D tentatively TRBD1 (5 bases). In germline, CDR1 is MNHEY, CDR2 SMNVEV (reference sequence). The CDR3 length is 15 residues. The V end lost 6 bases, the J end lost 0 bases, and 9 bases lay between the germline ends. CDR3 protein: CASSTGSSYNSPLHF. The CDR3 DNA sequence: TGTGCCAGCAGCACAGGAAGCTCCTATAATTCACCCCTCCACTTT.

This clonotype has a handful of counts. V and J are TRBV7-9 and TRBJ2-7; 7 bases align to TRBD1. Germline V gives CDR1 SEHNR, CDR2 FQNEAQ (reference sequence). After removal of 5 bases from V and 6 bases from J, the junction contained 4 bases not matched to a gene. The CDR3 contains 12 residues. CDR3 sequence reads: CASSVTGTEQYF. The CDR3 DNA reads TGTGCCAGCAGCGTGACAGGGACCGAGCAGTACTTC.

V is TRBV12-3 or TRBV12-4 and J is TRBJ2-1; 8 bases are a match to TRBD1. The trim removed 7 bases at V and 9 bases at J, leaving 8 bases unmatched. This CDR3 has 13 amino acids. DNA for the CDR3: TGTGCCAGCACTTTGGACAGGGCGGGTGAGCAGTTCTTC. The encoded protein is CASTLDRAGEQFF.

In its sample, this clonotype was seen a few times. The V and J genes are TRBV20-1 and TRBJ2-4, with D uncertain. Germline V gene data show CDR1 as DFQATT and CDR2 as SNEGSKA (reference sequence). CDR3 length: 14 amino acids. V was trimmed by 3 bases and J by 0 bases, leaving 9 bases between them. The CDR3 loop reads CSASGFLAKNIQYF. Here the CDR3 DNA reads TGCAGTGCTAGCGGGTTTCTAGCCAAAAACATTCAGTACTTC.

J is TRBJ2-1 and V is TRBV28; TRBD2 agrees at 13 bases. The germline CDR1 and CDR2 sequences are MDHEN and SYDVKM. The trim removed 5 bases at V and 9 bases at J, leaving 13 bases unmatched. The CDR3 is 17 residues long. The DNA for the CDR3 is TGTGCCAGCAGTCCCCTTCGCACTAGCGGGGGGGCCGTTGAGCAGTTCTTC. Encoded protein: CASSPLRTSGGAVEQFF.

The table lists this clonotype with a few counts. Being one base from a much bigger clone, this may be a read error. The chain carries TRBV5-1 and TRBJ2-3; tentative D call: TRBD2 (6 bases). The CDR3 runs to 16 residues. Germline CDR1 SGHRS, CDR2 YFSETQ. The V gene lost 4 bases and the J gene lost 1 base, with 16 bases spanning the gap. The CDR3 nucleotides read TGCGCCAGCAGCCGGGGGTCAAGCAGGGGCACAGATACGCAGTATTTT. Translating gives CASSRGSSRGTDTQYF.

Here the CDR3 DNA reads TGTGCCAGCAGGGGAGGACTAGAGCAGTTCTTC. It codes for CASRGGLEQFF. The chain joins TRBV6-2 or TRBV6-3 to TRBJ2-1, with D tentatively TRBD2 (6 bases). The CDR3 sequence is 11 residues long. The germline V and J ends were trimmed by 6 bases and 10 bases, with 10 bases remaining between them. From germline, CDR1 is MNHEY and CDR2 SVGEGT.

The genes are TRBV27 and TRBJ1-6; tentatively, D is TRBD1 (5 bases). V lost 3 bases to trimming and J lost 9 bases, with 15 bases between them. CDR1 is MNHEY and CDR2 is SMNVEV in the germline V gene (reference sequence). CDR3 size: 15 residues. CDR3 bases: TGTGCCAGCAGTTTGCGGACCCCAGGGATTTCACCCCTCCACTTT. It specifies CASSLRTPGISPLHF.

This clonotype occurred a few times. The genes are TRBV6-5 and TRBJ2-7; TRBD2 is a possible D gene (5 bases). The CDR3 consists of 12 residues. CDR1 is MNHEY, CDR2 SVGAGI, per germline. With 5 bases removed from V and 2 bases from J, the gap between germline ends came to 7 bases. CDR3 protein: CASSRDAYEQYF. Here the CDR3 DNA reads TGTGCCAGCAGTCGGGATGCCTACGAGCAGTACTTC.

The sample holds a few counts of this clonotype. The genes are TRBV27 and TRBJ2-5; D is unresolved. V dropped 2 bases and J dropped 5 bases, with 12 bases sitting between them. CDR1 is MNHEY and CDR2 is SMNVEV in the germline V gene (reference sequence). CDR3 size: 14 residues. The chain's CDR3 is CASSLRSSVETQYF. The CDR3 nucleotides are TGTGCCAGCAGTTTAAGGTCGAGCGTCGAGACCCAGTACTTC.

The chain combines TRBV5-1 with TRBJ1-6; D is perhaps TRBD1 (5 bases). Trimming took off 0 bases at V and 4 bases at J, with 5 bases between the two ends. The CDR3 length is 14 residues. In germline, CDR1 is SGHRS, CDR2 YFSETQ. For the CDR3, the DNA is TGCGCCAGCAGCTTGGGACAGTATAATTCACCCCTCCACTTT. Translated, it gives CASSLGQYNSPLHF.

The chain uses TRBV7-2 and TRBJ2-1; perhaps D is TRBD1 or TRBD2 (6 bases each). The CDR3 totals 14 residues. Germline CDR1 and CDR2: SGHTA and FQGNSA. V lost 5 bases and J lost 9, with 17 bases in between. CDR3: CASSPLGGPVEQFF. Here the CDR3 DNA reads TGTGCCAGCAGCCCCCTAGGGGGGCCTGTTGAGCAGTTCTTC.

The V gene is TRBV20-1, the J gene TRBJ2-5; tentatively, D is TRBD2 (6 bases). V shed 7 bases and J shed 3 bases, with 21 bases lying between them. This CDR3 is built from 15 residues. The germline CDR1 and CDR2 sequences are DFQATT and SNEGSKA (reference sequence). CDR3 nucleotides: TGCAGTGTGTTCATGGCAGGGTGGGGGGAAGAGACCCAGTACTTC. Translated, it gives CSVFMAGWGEETQYF.

This clonotype came up a few times. The V gene is TRBV2, the J gene TRBJ2-7; unclear D gene. The V end lost 1 base, the J end lost 3 bases, and 10 bases lay between the germline ends. Germline CDR1 SNHLY, CDR2 FYNNEI. The CDR3 sequence is 14 residues long. The CDR3 bases are TGTGCCAGCAGTGAAGGGATGGATCTCTACGAGCAGTACTTC. It yields the protein CASSEGMDLYEQYF.

V usage is TRBV13 and J usage is TRBJ2-3; 8 bases line up with TRBD2. The V and J ends lost 0 bases and 2 bases, in that order; junction bases with no gene match: 1. This CDR3 has 15 residues. Germline V CDR1 and CDR2: PRHDT, FYEKMQ (reference sequence). The CDR3 DNA reads TGTGCCAGCAGCTTAGGGCGGGGGGACACAGATACGCAGTATTTT. Translated: CASSLGRGDTDTQYF. Looking up the rest from reference TRBV13 and TRBJ2-3 gives the full variable domain: AAGVIQSPRHLIKEKRETATLKCYPIPRHDTVYWYQQGPGQDPQFLISFYEKMQSDKGSIPDRFSAQQFSDYHSELNMSSLELGDSALYFCASSLGRGDTDTQYFGPGTRLTVL.

The chain uses TRBV19 and TRBJ1-1; TRBD1 is a possible D gene (6 bases). This CDR3 spans 16 amino acids. Germline-derived CDR1 and CDR2 are LNHDA and SQIVND (reference sequence). Trimming removed 3 bases from V and 1 base from J, with 15 bases in between. The CDR3 sequence is CASSIFRQAPNTEAFF. The CDR3 DNA sequence: TGTGCCAGTAGTATCTTTCGACAGGCCCCGAACACTGAAGCTTTCTTT. Looking up the rest from reference TRBV19 and TRBJ1-1 gives the full variable domain: DGGITQSPKYLFRKEGQNVTLSCEQNLNHDAMYWYRQDPGQGLRLIYYSQIVNDFQKGDIAEGYSVSREKKESFPLTVTSAQKNPTAFYLCASSIFRQAPNTEAFFGQGTRLTVV.

This clonotype was seen at least ten times. The CDR3 DNA follows: TGTGCCAGCAGCCCAGTCCGGAGATCAGCTACACATCGGGACAATGAGCAGTTCTTC. Amino acids: CASSPVRRSATHRDNEQFF. The V gene is TRBV7-2, the J gene TRBJ2-1; D unresolved. Germline lookup yields CDR1 SGHTA and CDR2 FQGNSA. The CDR3 totals 19 residues. Trimming pared 5 bases from V and 5 bases from J, leaving 28 bases between.

This clonotype was recorded a few times. The V call is TRBV2, the J call TRBJ1-1, with D uncertain. The CDR3 spans 15 residues. CDR1 is SNHLY and CDR2 is FYNNEI in the germline V gene. V was cut by 10 bases and J by 0 bases, with 18 bases left in between. Written as DNA, the CDR3 is TGTGCCACCGTGCAGCTGGACCGAATGAACACTGAAGCTTTCTTT. Amino acid sequence: CATVQLDRMNTEAFF.

This clonotype was observed a handful of times. This sequence joins TRBV12-3 or TRBV12-4 and TRBJ2-7; 7 nucleotides match TRBD2. V lost 6 bases and J lost 0; bases outside the gene matches: 8. The CDR3 consists of 15 residues. The CDR3 region has the DNA TGTGCCAGCAGCCCCGGGGGAGGGAACTCCTACGAGCAGTACTTC. Translation: CASSPGGGNSYEQYF.

The V gene is TRBV27, the J gene TRBJ2-7; 8 positions match TRBD2. V lost 6 bases, J lost 2 bases, and 3 bases stayed unmatched. There are 13 residues in the CDR3. From germline, CDR1 is MNHEY and CDR2 SMNVEV (reference sequence). CDR3 DNA sequence: TGTGCCAGCAGCGCGGGGGGCACCTACGAGCAGTACTTC. This encodes CASSAGGTYEQYF.

This clonotype showed up just a few times. This chain joins TRBV7-4 and TRBJ2-2, with 10 bases matching TRBD1. The junction had 5 bases not matched to a gene; V was cut back by 5 bases and J by 2 bases. This CDR3 spans 16 amino acids. Germline loops: CDR1 SGHVT, CDR2 SQSDAQ. The CDR3 loop reads CASSPRDRGNTGELFF. The CDR3 coding sequence is TGTGCCAGCAGCCCCCGGGACAGGGGAAACACCGGGGAGCTGTTTTTT.

This clonotype was recorded at least ten times. The genes are TRBV6-1 and TRBJ2-5; possible D gene TRBD2, 7 bases. This CDR3 has 16 amino acids. V lost 5 bases, J lost 4 bases, and 20 bases lay in between. CDR1 and CDR2 (germline): MNHNS, SASEGT. CDR3 loop: CASSPIGAGAGETQYF. DNA for the CDR3: TGTGCCAGCAGTCCTATTGGGGCGGGGGCGGGAGAGACCCAGTACTTC.

The chain recombines TRBV12-3 or TRBV12-4 with TRBJ2-1; 14 nucleotides match TRBD2. V lost 6 bases and J lost 3; bases outside the gene matches: 16. The CDR3 consists of 20 residues. The CDR3 reads CASSLPLGLAGGPHYNEQFF. CDR3 coding DNA: TGTGCCAGCAGCCTTCCCTTAGGACTAGCGGGGGGCCCGCACTACAATGAGCAGTTCTTC.

The V call is TRBV14, the J call TRBJ1-1; D not certain. This CDR3 region has 14 residues. The V end was cut by 6 bases, the J end by 1 base, with 12 bases between. Per the germline V gene, CDR1 is SGHDN and CDR2 is FVKESK. CDR3 amino acids: CASSASGGNTEAFF. The CDR3 DNA sequence: TGTGCCAGCAGTGCTTCGGGAGGGAACACTGAAGCTTTCTTT. Variable domain in full (rest from reference TRBV14 and TRBJ1-1): EAGVTQFPSHSVIEKGQTVTLRCDPISGHDNLYWYRRVMGKEIKFLLHFVKESKQDESGMPNNRFLAERTGGTYSTLKVQPAELEDSGVYFCASSASGGNTEAFFGQGTRLTVV.

This clonotype was seen a handful of times. This chain uses TRBV27 with TRBJ2-1; D call uncertain. V dropped 2 bases and J dropped 2 bases, with 7 bases sitting between them. The germline gives CDR1 MNHEY, CDR2 SMNVEV (reference sequence). The CDR3 spans 14 residues. CDR3 bases: TGTGCCAGCAGTTTAGTGGCCCCCTACAATGAGCAGTTCTTC. It encodes CASSLVAPYNEQFF.

Note on this clonotype: This may be a read error, as it is one base from a much larger clone. The chain is built from TRBV7-3 and TRBJ2-5; TRBD2 is a possible D gene (5 bases). V dropped 0 bases and J dropped 9 bases, with 17 bases sitting between them. CDR1 SGHTA and CDR2 FQGTGA come from the germline V gene. The CDR3 length is 15 residues. Here the CDR3 DNA reads TGTGCCAGCAGCTTAACGCCAAGCGGTCTAAGGGCCCAGTACTTC. Its translation is CASSLTPSGLRAQYF.

V gene TRBV6-8 combines with J gene TRBJ1-2; D not resolved. CDR1 is MNHGY and CDR2 is SAAAGT in the germline V gene. The germline V and J ends were trimmed by 6 bases and 4 bases, with 21 bases remaining between them. The CDR3 contains 16 residues. In nucleotides, the CDR3 is TGTGCCAGCAGAGATAACCAGGTCGCGGACCTCTATGGCTACACCTTC. Residues: CASRDNQVADLYGYTF.